One and the same sample provided the 20 T cell receptor beta chains below, sequenced in a study of blood T cell repertoires in COVID-19. Assay: immunoSEQ multiplex PCR; the TCRdb copy retains only in-frame clones and omits some. This table has 75,000 to 90,000 clones, 70% to 90% appearing once. Sequencing was performed on peripheral blood. The source is a man older than 75 with active or convalescent COVID-19.

CDR3 sequence: CASDRGQDQETQYF. The CDR3 bases are TGTGCCAGCGATAGGGGACAGGATCAAGAGACCCAGTACTTC. The chain has TRBV6-5 and TRBJ2-5; TRBD1 matches at 8 bases. V dropped 8 bases and J dropped 2; count of bases not matched to a gene: 7. Germline values: CDR1 MNHEY, CDR2 SVGAGI. The CDR3 totals 14 residues.

The chain uses TRBV6-5 and TRBJ1-6; possible D gene TRBD1, 5 bases. Trimming took off 0 bases at V and 15 bases at J, with 12 bases between the two ends. Looked up from germline, CDR1 is MNHEY and CDR2 is SVGAGI. The CDR3 loop spans 13 amino acids. CDR3 amino acids: CASSYSRTSNLHF. The CDR3 DNA is TGTGCCAGCAGTTACTCGAGGACATCGAACCTCCACTTT.

The chain recombines TRBV3-1 (or the pseudogene TRBV3-2) with TRBJ2-7, with a weak D call TRBD2 (5 bases). Germline loops: CDR1 LGHDT, CDR2 YNNKEL (reference sequence). Trimming took 0 bases from V and 2 from J, leaving 11 bases between them. This CDR3 spans 15 amino acids. Here the CDR3 DNA reads TGTGCCAGCAGCCAAGACCCTAGCCGAACCTACGAGCAGTACGTC. Its protein product is CASSQDPSRTYEQYV.

The chain is built from TRBV18 and TRBJ1-4; 9 positions match TRBD1. After removal of 5 bases from V and 8 bases from J, the junction contained 6 bases not matched to a gene. This CDR3 has 14 residues. From germline, CDR1 is KGHSH and CDR2 LQKENI. CDR3 DNA: TGTGCCAGCTCATCGGACAGGGGTGGGGAAAAACTGTTTTTT. Translation: CASSSDRGGEKLFF.

The chain couples TRBV19 to TRBJ1-6; 9 bases line up with TRBD1. CDR3 length: 14 residues. CDR1 is LNHDA, CDR2 SQIVND, per germline (reference sequence). V shed 9 bases and J 4 bases; nucleotides not matched to a gene: 4. The CDR3 region is CASGDREYNSPLHF. CDR3 nucleotides: TGTGCCAGCGGGGACAGGGAGTATAATTCACCCCTCCACTTT.

This clone has only one observation. The genes are TRBV2 and TRBJ1-5; TRBD1 might be the D (5 bases). The germline CDR1 and CDR2 sequences are SNHLY and FYNNEI. The V end was cut by 5 bases, the J end by 6 bases, with 14 bases between. This CDR3 is built from 14 residues. CDR3 nucleotide sequence: TGTGCCAGCAGTCGACAGTCTGGGGTTCAGCCCCAGCATTTT. This codes for CASSRQSGVQPQHF.

This clone was seen only a few times. J is TRBJ1-5 and V is TRBV7-9; TRBD1 agrees at 9 bases. The CDR3 totals 16 residues. The germline gives CDR1 SEHNR, CDR2 FQNEAQ (reference sequence). The V and J ends lost 5 bases and 9 bases, in that order; junction bases with no gene match: 14. Here the CDR3 DNA reads TGTGCCAGCAGCATTACAGGACAGGGGAATCAAGTGCCCCAGCATTTT. Translating it yields CASSITGQGNQVPQHF.

The chain has TRBV19 and TRBJ2-1, with 10 bases that match TRBD2. Germline CDR1 and CDR2: LNHDA and SQIVND (reference sequence). With 5 bases clipped from V and 8 bases from J, the junction kept 9 bases outside the gene matches. The CDR3 contains 15 residues. This CDR3 reads CASSPETSGRDEQFF. DNA for the CDR3: TGTGCCAGTAGTCCCGAGACTAGCGGGCGCGATGAGCAGTTCTTC. Full variable domain (remainder filled in from reference TRBV19 and TRBJ2-1): DGGITQSPKYLFRKEGQNVTLSCEQNLNHDAMYWYRQDPGQGLRLIYYSQIVNDFQKGDIAEGYSVSREKKESFPLTVTSAQKNPTAFYLCASSPETSGRDEQFFGPGTRLTVL.

Only one count was recorded for this clone. The junction differs from germline at one of its ends, possibly a read error. The chain employs TRBV7-7 and TRBJ1-6; 7 nucleotides line up with TRBD1. The germline V gene has CDR1 SSHAT and CDR2 FNYEAQ (reference sequence). The CDR3 covers 15 residues. The CDR3 sequence is CASSLFSEGASPLHF. CDR3 nucleotide sequence: TGTGCTAGCAGCCTCTTCTCGGAGGGGGCTTCACCCCTCCACTTT.

This chain connects TRBV7-9 to TRBJ1-1, with D possibly TRBD1 on 6 matching bases. Germline-derived CDR1 and CDR2 are SEHNR and FQNEAQ (reference sequence). Trimming took off 5 bases at V and 0 bases at J, with 13 bases between the two ends. The CDR3 consists of 15 residues. The CDR3 DNA follows: TGTGCCAGCAGCCATACGGGACAATTGAACACTGAAGCTTTCTTT. Its translation: CASSHTGQLNTEAFF.

The chain employs TRBV5-1 and TRBJ2-1, with a weak D call TRBD2 (6 bases). V was cut by 4 bases and J by 2 bases, with 19 bases left in between. Looked up from germline, CDR1 is SGHRS and CDR2 is YFSETQ. The CDR3 covers 17 residues. The CDR3 DNA reads TGCGCCAGCAGCCGCGGAGGGGTGGGAGAGGCCTACAATGAGCAGTTCTTC. Amino acids: CASSRGGVGEAYNEQFF.

The V call is TRBV11-2, the J call TRBJ2-5; no definite D call. The germline CDR1 and CDR2 sequences are SGHAT and FQNNGV. V lost 5 bases and J 4 bases, leaving 5 bases between the germline ends. This CDR3 contains 11 residues. The CDR3 DNA is TGTGCCAGCAGCACATCAGAGACCCAGTACTTC. It encodes CASSTSETQYF.

This clone was found a few times. The V call is TRBV30, the J call TRBJ1-2; a possible D gene is TRBD1 (6 bases). V lost 3 bases and J 4 bases, leaving 9 bases between the germline ends. The CDR3 is 12 residues long. Germline lookup yields CDR1 GTSNPN and CDR2 SVGIG (reference sequence). The CDR3 DNA follows: TGTGCCTGGAGGAGACAGGCCTATGGCTACACCTTC. Its translation: CAWRRQAYGYTF.

This chain links TRBV28 with TRBJ1-5; TRBD1 matches at 10 bases. This CDR3 has 16 residues. V dropped 11 bases and J dropped 5; count of bases not matched to a gene: 15. Germline assignment: CDR1 MDHEN and CDR2 SYDVKM. The CDR3 DNA reads as TGTGCCTGCTGTCCCGACCGGACAGGGGGGGATCAGCCCCAGCATTTT. Translated: CACCPDRTGGDQPQHF. The full variable domain, completed using reference TRBV28 and TRBJ1-5, is DVKVTQSSRYLVKRTGEKVFLECVQDMDHENMFWYRQDPGLGLRLIYFSYDVKMKEKGDIPEGYSVSREKKERFSLILESASTNQTSMYLCACCPDRTGGDQPQHFGDGTRLSIL.

The V and J genes are TRBV29-1 and TRBJ2-3; 7 bases fit TRBD2. V was clipped by 6 bases and J by 0 bases; unmatched bases: 6. This CDR3 region has 14 residues. Looked up from germline, CDR1 is SQVTM and CDR2 is ANQGSEA. CDR3 nucleotides: TGCAGCGTCCGGTCCGGGGGGAGCACAGATACGCAGTATTTT. Translation: CSVRSGGSTDTQYF.

This chain joins TRBV2 and TRBJ2-5, with 9 bases identical to TRBD2. Unmatched junction bases numbered 15, after V lost 4 bases and J lost 0 bases. The CDR3 extends over 19 amino acids. Germline CDR1 is SNHLY and CDR2 is FYNNEI. The chain's CDR3 is CASSGKEKIAGADQETQYF. The CDR3 coding sequence is TGTGCCAGCAGTGGTAAAGAAAAAATAGCGGGGGCAGACCAAGAGACCCAGTACTTC.

The chain has TRBV5-1 and TRBJ2-1; 9 nucleotides line up with TRBD1. The CDR3 runs to 15 residues. Germline V gene data show CDR1 as SGHRS and CDR2 as YFSETQ. The junction had 4 bases not matched to a gene; V was cut back by 0 bases and J by 6 bases. Written as DNA, the CDR3 is TGCGCCAGCAGCTTGGGGGGACAGGGTGGCAATGAGCAGTTCTTC. Translating it yields CASSLGGQGGNEQFF. Looking up the rest from reference TRBV5-1 and TRBJ2-1 gives the full variable domain: KAGVTQTPRYLIKTRGQQVTLSCSPISGHRSVSWYQQTPGQGLQFLFEYFSETQRNKGNFPGRFSGRQFSNSRSEMNVSTLELGDSALYLCASSLGGQGGNEQFFGPGTRLTVL.

The rearrangement joins TRBV24-1 to TRBJ2-1, with a tentative D call TRBD2 (6 bases). The V gene lost 4 bases and the J gene lost 3 bases, with 15 bases spanning the gap. The CDR3 runs 16 residues. Germline V gene lookup returns CDR1 KGHDR and CDR2 SFDVKD. Here the CDR3 DNA reads TGTGCCACCAGTGACCTCCGGGACGGGAGCTACAATGAGCAGTTCTTC. It is translated as CATSDLRDGSYNEQFF.

The chain is built from TRBV12-3 or TRBV12-4 and TRBJ1-6; 7 bases agree with TRBD1. The CDR3 is 13 amino acids. V dropped 6 bases and J dropped 10; count of bases not matched to a gene: 6. The CDR3 sequence is CASRTGDGSPLHF. CDR3 sequence (DNA): TGTGCCAGCAGAACAGGGGATGGCTCACCCCTCCACTTT.

This chain uses TRBV27 with TRBJ2-3, with a possible D match to TRBD2 (5 bases). This CDR3 has 13 amino acids. V was cut by 6 bases and J by 0 bases, with 7 bases left in between. The V gene's germline CDR1 is MNHEY and CDR2 SMNVEV (reference sequence). The CDR3 DNA reads TGTGCCAGCAGAAGGACTAGCACAGATACGCAGTATTTT. This sequence encodes CASRRTSTDTQYF.